The 6 T cell receptor beta chains listed next were all sequenced from one sample in a study of blood T cell repertoires in COVID-19. The assay was immunoSEQ multiplex PCR, and TCRdb's table has in-frame clones only and misses some. The table includes 95,000 to 150,000 clones, around 80% detected once. Source material: peripheral blood. The origin of the receptors is a man aged 55-75 years with active or convalescent COVID-19.

CDR3 nucleotide sequence: TGTGCCAGCAGGCTACAGGGGGCTAACTACGAGCAGTACTTC. Amino acid sequence: CASRLQGANYEQYF. The chain carries TRBV5-4 and TRBJ2-7, with TRBD1 matching 9 bases. The CDR3 sequence is 14 residues long. The J segment lost 3 bases and the V segment lost 5 bases, leaving 6 bases of the junction unmatched. The germline gives CDR1 SGHNT, CDR2 YYREEE (reference sequence).

This chain connects TRBV19 to TRBJ2-3; 8 bases are a match to TRBD2. The CDR3 has 14 amino acids. The germline CDR1 and CDR2 sequences are LNHDA and SQIVND (reference sequence). With V trimmed by 9 bases and J by 6 bases, 11 bases remained unmatched. The CDR3 bases are TGTGCCAGCGCTCAGACGGGAGGGGGGGATACGCAGTATTTT. This codes for CASAQTGGGDTQYF.

This clone was seen just once. The J gene is TRBJ2-7, the V gene TRBV2; 7 bases align to TRBD1. V shed 1 base, J shed 4 bases, and the junction held 4 bases outside the gene matches. The CDR3 consists of 14 residues. The germline V gene has CDR1 SNHLY and CDR2 FYNNEI. The CDR3 reads CASSEGGRGYEQYF. CDR3 DNA: TGTGCCAGCAGTGAAGGTGGCAGGGGGTACGAGCAGTACTTC. Supplemented by reference TRBV2 and TRBJ2-7, the full variable domain reads EPEVTQTPSHQVTQMGQEVILRCVPISNHLYFYWYRQILGQKVEFLVSFYNNEISEKSEIFDDQFSVERPDGSNFTLKIRSTKLEDSAMYFCASSEGGRGYEQYFGPGTRLTVT.

The rearrangement joins TRBV6-6 to TRBJ2-3; no clear D. Germline V CDR1 and CDR2: MNHNY, SVGAGI (reference sequence). V lost 4 bases, J lost 4 bases, and 6 bases lay in between. The CDR3 loop spans 12 amino acids. CDR3 region: CASSFQADTQYF. The DNA for the CDR3 is TGTGCCAGCAGTTTTCAGGCAGATACGCAGTATTTT.

The chain recombines TRBV19 with TRBJ1-2; 7 bases agree with TRBD1. Unmatched junction bases numbered 11, after V lost 3 bases and J lost 4 bases. In germline, CDR1 is LNHDA, CDR2 SQIVND (reference sequence). The CDR3 length is 16 residues. In DNA form, the CDR3 reads TGTGCCAGTAGTATTGGCGCCCGACAGGGTTCCTATGGCTACACCTTC. Its translation: CASSIGARQGSYGYTF.

This chain links TRBV20-1 with TRBJ1-2; D might be TRBD1 (5 bases). Trimming took off 5 bases at V and 14 bases at J, with 18 bases between the two ends. Germline loops: CDR1 DFQATT, CDR2 SNEGSKA (reference sequence). The CDR3 sequence is 11 residues long. Here the CDR3 reads CSAQPGGEGTF. In nucleotides, the CDR3 is TGCAGTGCTCAACCAGGCGGGGAGGGGACCTTC.